The clone carrying this T cell receptor beta chain is medium-sized in the sample. A read error may account for a junction end that differs from germline. The CDR3 runs to 13 residues. Germline loops: CDR1 SGHRS, CDR2 YFSETQ. TCRdb redid the calling of the 5' RACE reads with MiXCR, one entry per CDR3 protein. The repertoire consists of roughly 220,000 distinct CDR3 sequences, with under 8.5% occurring once and the leading ten covering just over 14%. The data were taken from a study of identical twins. These data were also reused for a study on T cells expressing NK-cell markers. That paper states: Only alpha-beta TCR T cells were sorted in several experiments, using an anti-gamma-delta TCR antibody. Top CD8+ clonotypes included the dominant CD3+CD56+NKG2C+ clonotypes in 5 or 6 donors. In four donors, these clonotypes also led the CD3+CD56-NKG2C+ fraction.

The chain has TRBV5-1 and TRBJ2-7; D tentatively fits TRBD1 or TRBD2 (6 bases each). The sequence derives from a young woman in good health. Sequenced input: CD8+ T cells sorted from blood. DNA of the CDR3: TGTGCCAGCAGCTTAGGGGGGACCTACGAGCAGTACTTC. This gives the protein CASSLGGTYEQYF.